A single sample is the source of the 18 T cell receptor beta chains below, sequenced in a study of control samples from healthy donors and cancer patients. Using immunoSEQ multiplex PCR, the repertoire was profiled, and TCRdb retains in-frame clones only, with some absent. Of 100,000 to 120,000 clones listed, 88% are singletons. Sequenced sample: PBMCs. Receptors were obtained from a woman aged 60-75 years with lung cancer.

V gene TRBV5-3 combines with J gene TRBJ2-3; possible D gene TRBD1, 5 bases. TRBV5-3 is flagged as an ORF with uncertain function. CDR3 length equals 14 residues. V was shortened by 5 bases and J by 2 bases, with 12 bases between the two germline ends. In DNA, the CDR3 is TGTGCCAGAAGAAAATCAGGGCACACAGATACGCAGTATTTT. This gives the protein CARRKSGHTDTQYF.

CDR3 sequence: CASHRGGSGRMNTEAFF. The CDR3, as DNA: TGTGCCAGTCACAGGGGTGGGTCGGGACGGATGAACACTGAAGCTTTCTTT. The chain recombines TRBV19 with TRBJ1-1, with 7 bases matching TRBD1. The germline gives CDR1 LNHDA, CDR2 SQIVND (reference sequence). This CDR3 is built from 17 residues. The J segment lost 0 bases and the V segment lost 8 bases, leaving 15 bases of the junction unmatched.

The V call is TRBV29-1, the J call TRBJ2-7; 7 bases agree with TRBD2. The CDR3 is 13 residues long. Per the germline V gene, CDR1 is SQVTM and CDR2 is ANQGSEA. Trimming took 4 bases from V and 3 from J; bases not matched to a gene: 6. This chain's CDR3 is CSVGAGEGYEQYF. CDR3 nucleotides: TGCAGCGTTGGGGCGGGAGAAGGCTACGAGCAGTACTTC.

The rearrangement links TRBV9 to TRBJ2-7, with TRBD1 matching 7 bases. Germline V lookup: CDR1 SGDLS, CDR2 YYNGEE. The CDR3 length is 14 residues. V lost 0 bases and J lost 5; bases outside the gene matches: 5. Written as DNA, the CDR3 is TGTGCCAGCAGCGTAGGGGACAGACTAAACGAGCAGTACTTC. Its translation is CASSVGDRLNEQYF.

J is TRBJ1-1 and V is TRBV19, with D perhaps matching TRBD1 (6 bases). V shed 4 bases and J shed 1 base, with 16 bases lying between them. Germline V gene lookup returns CDR1 LNHDA and CDR2 SQIVND (reference sequence). This CDR3 contains 16 residues. The CDR3 sequence: CASSTTGIHENTEAFF. In DNA form, the CDR3 reads TGTGCCAGTAGTACTACAGGGATTCACGAGAACACTGAAGCTTTCTTT.

The J gene is TRBJ1-5, the V gene TRBV6-5; 7 bases match TRBD1. CDR3 length: 14 amino acids. CDR1 and CDR2 from the germline V gene are MNHEY and SVGAGI. With V trimmed by 9 bases and J by 1 base, 6 bases remained unmatched. This CDR3 is CASRTGVSNQPQHF. The CDR3 nucleotides are TGTGCCAGTCGAACAGGGGTAAGCAATCAGCCCCAGCATTTT.

The CDR3 DNA reads TGTGCCAGCAGTTCCACTACAGGAGGGAGTGCATCCAAAAACATTCAGTACTTC. Encoded protein: CASSSTTGGSASKNIQYF. The chain has TRBV27 and TRBJ2-4, with D perhaps TRBD2 (6 bases). Trimming took 4 bases from V and 2 from J, leaving 21 bases between them. CDR1 and CDR2 (germline): MNHEY, SMNVEV (reference sequence). The CDR3 covers 18 residues.

The chain couples TRBV5-1 to TRBJ1-4; D remains ambiguous. The CDR3 loop spans 15 amino acids. The germline gives CDR1 SGHRS, CDR2 YFSETQ. Trimming cost V 0 bases and J 4 bases, with 10 bases left between them. The CDR3 loop is CASSLGADFNEKLFF. The CDR3 region has the DNA TGCGCCAGCAGCTTGGGGGCAGACTTTAATGAAAAACTGTTTTTT.

The chain combines TRBV7-2 with TRBJ2-3; D is perhaps TRBD2 (5 bases). The CDR3 length is 14 residues. Trimming stripped 4 bases from V and 0 bases from J, with 8 bases between. Germline CDR1 SGHTA, CDR2 FQGNSA. The CDR3, as DNA: TGTGCCAGCAGCTCCCGGACTAGCACAGATACGCAGTATTTT. Protein product: CASSSRTSTDTQYF.

With respect to this clone: One junction end does not reproduce the germline sequence, and a read error may be involved. CDR3 sequence reads: CASSPNSGRVYEQYF. In DNA form, the CDR3 reads TGTGCTAGCAGCCCCAATAGCGGGAGAGTTTACGAGCAGTACTTC. The V and J genes are TRBV7-7 and TRBJ2-7; 9 bases are shared with TRBD2. The CDR3 consists of 15 residues. CDR1 and CDR2 (germline): SSHAT, FNYEAQ (reference sequence).

The rearrangement uses TRBV24-1 and TRBJ1-2; perhaps TRBD1 as D (5 bases). The ends were cut back, 4 bases at V and 4 bases at J, with 9 bases in the middle. This CDR3 contains 13 residues. Germline V lookup: CDR1 KGHDR, CDR2 SFDVKD. CDR3 sequence (DNA): TGTGCCACCAGTGACCAGACAGTCTATGGCTACACCTTC. Translated: CATSDQTVYGYTF.

This clone was counted a single time. The chain employs TRBV3-1 (or the pseudogene TRBV3-2) and TRBJ2-3; unclear D gene. V was trimmed by 1 base and J by 5 bases, leaving 10 bases between them. Per the germline V gene, CDR1 is LGHDT and CDR2 is YNNKEL (reference sequence). The CDR3 has 14 residues. The chain's CDR3 is CASSQVPLEDTQYF. In DNA form, the CDR3 reads TGTGCCAGCAGCCAAGTGCCGCTCGAAGATACGCAGTATTTT.

The chain has TRBV19 and TRBJ1-5, with 12 bases identical to TRBD1. The V segment lost 5 bases and the J segment 6 bases; nucleotides outside the gene matches: 2. Germline CDR1 reads LNHDA; CDR2 reads SQIVND (reference sequence). This CDR3 spans 14 amino acids. The CDR3 here is CASSGTGGSQPQHF. CDR3 nucleotides: TGTGCCAGTAGTGGGACAGGGGGCAGTCAGCCCCAGCATTTT.

The chain couples TRBV6-2 or TRBV6-3 to TRBJ2-7, with D possibly being TRBD1 (6 bases). The CDR3 sequence is 14 residues long. Germline CDR1 and CDR2: MNHEY and SVGEGT. Between the trimmed V and J ends, which lost 5 bases and 2 bases, there was a span of 13 bases. DNA for the CDR3: TGTGCCAGCAGTGCCACAGGGACGGCCTACGAGCAGTACTTC. Translation: CASSATGTAYEQYF.

V gene TRBV3-1 (or the pseudogene TRBV3-2) combines with J gene TRBJ1-2, with 9 bases matching TRBD1. V trimming: 1 base; J trimming: 3 bases; junction bases outside the gene matches: 15. CDR3 size: 19 residues. Germline CDR1 reads LGHDT; CDR2 reads YNNKEL (reference sequence). This CDR3 is CASSQVANERQGVDYGYTF. CDR3 DNA sequence: TGTGCCAGCAGCCAAGTCGCAAATGAAAGACAGGGGGTGGACTATGGCTACACCTTC.

In this sample, this clone turned up once. The chain has TRBV28 and TRBJ2-2; TRBD1 is a possible D gene (5 bases). The germline gives CDR1 MDHEN, CDR2 SYDVKM. V dropped 6 bases and J dropped 2 bases, with 13 bases sitting between them. The CDR3 has 15 amino acids. The CDR3 DNA follows: TGTGCCAGCAGCTCCTGGGGCAGAAACACCGGGGAGCTGTTTTTT. Translated: CASSSWGRNTGELFF. The variable domain in full, with the rest retrieved from reference TRBV28 and TRBJ2-2, is DVKVTQSSRYLVKRTGEKVFLECVQDMDHENMFWYRQDPGLGLRLIYFSYDVKMKEKGDIPEGYSVSREKKERFSLILESASTNQTSMYLCASSSWGRNTGELFFGEGSRLTVL.

J is TRBJ2-7 and V is TRBV5-8, with TRBD1 matching over 7 bases. The junction had 5 bases not matched to a gene; V was cut back by 0 bases and J by 2 bases. The CDR3 contains 15 residues. Germline CDR1 SGHTS, CDR2 YDEGEE. The CDR3 DNA sequence: TGTGCCAGCAGCTTGGCCGGGACAGTTCCCTACGAGCAGTACTTC. Translated: CASSLAGTVPYEQYF.

CDR3 region: CASSFHSSYEQYF. CDR3 DNA: TGTGCCAGCAGTTTCCACAGCTCCTACGAGCAGTACTTC. V usage is TRBV27 and J usage is TRBJ2-7; D remains unclear. Trimming took off 3 bases at V and 0 bases at J, with 6 bases between the two ends. Germline loops: CDR1 MNHEY, CDR2 SMNVEV (reference sequence). This CDR3 has 13 amino acids.